Each of the 9 T cell receptor beta chains below was sequenced from the same sample in a study of cytomegalovirus exposure and HLA in healthy donors. PCR primers comprised 60 Vbeta and 13 Jbeta primers. Here immunoSEQ multiplex PCR was the method, and the copy in TCRdb shows in-frame clones only, minus some. The data hold around 130,000 clones, with about 76% observed a single time. Sequencing used PBMCs. The receptors originated from a middle-aged man in good health and CMV-seropositive.

In its sample, this clone was seen a few times. The chain combines TRBV18 with TRBJ2-1, with D perhaps matching TRBD1 (6 bases). Trimming left V 8 bases short and J 10 bases short, with 18 bases between. Germline assignment: CDR1 KGHSH and CDR2 LQKENI. The CDR3 loop spans 13 amino acids. CDR3 amino acids: CASRSSRDTEQFF. The CDR3 nucleotides read TGTGCCAGCCGATCTTCCCGGGACACAGAGCAGTTCTTC.

This sequence joins TRBV6-1 and TRBJ2-3; no clear D. From germline, CDR1 is MNHNS and CDR2 SASEGT. The length of the CDR3 is 12 residues. V lost 7 bases and J 2 bases, leaving 7 bases between the germline ends. CDR3 protein: CASKSVTDTQYF. The CDR3 nucleotides are TGTGCCAGCAAGTCAGTCACAGATACGCAGTATTTT.

The CDR3 sequence is CASSLRGLAKNIQYF. The CDR3 bases are TGTGCCAGCAGCTTGCGGGGTTTGGCCAAAAACATTCAGTACTTC. The chain recombines TRBV5-4 with TRBJ2-4; D might be TRBD2 (5 bases). Looked up from germline, CDR1 is SGHNT and CDR2 is YYREEE (reference sequence). Trimming left V 1 base short and J 1 base short, with 9 bases between. This CDR3 is built from 15 residues.

V and J are TRBV11-3 and TRBJ2-3; no firm D call. This CDR3 has 14 amino acids. Trimming took off 0 bases at V and 4 bases at J, with 8 bases between the two ends. CDR1 is SGHNT, CDR2 YENEEA, per germline. CDR3 in amino acids: CASSLEKSADTQYF. The DNA for the CDR3 is TGTGCCAGCAGCTTAGAGAAGAGTGCAGATACGCAGTATTTT.

The CDR3 reads CASSWVRGTGAVNTEAFF. As DNA, the CDR3 is TGTGCCAGCAGCTGGGTTCGGGGGACAGGGGCCGTGAACACTGAAGCTTTCTTT. The genes are TRBV28 and TRBJ1-1, with 10 bases matching TRBD1. Germline CDR1 is MDHEN and CDR2 is SYDVKM. The CDR3 spans 18 residues. Germline trimming cut 6 bases from V and 0 bases from J; bases unmatched to any gene: 13. Drawing the rest from reference TRBV28 and TRBJ1-1, the complete variable domain is DVKVTQSSRYLVKRTGEKVFLECVQDMDHENMFWYRQDPGLGLRLIYFSYDVKMKEKGDIPEGYSVSREKKERFSLILESASTNQTSMYLCASSWVRGTGAVNTEAFFGQGTRLTVV.

V is TRBV30 and J is TRBJ1-1, with 7 positions matching TRBD1. V lost 2 bases and J lost 0; bases outside the gene matches: 3. The CDR3 loop spans 14 amino acids. Looked up from germline, CDR1 is GTSNPN and CDR2 is SVGIG (reference sequence). As DNA, the CDR3 is TGTGCCTGGAGTCCCGGACAGGTGAACACTGAAGCTTTCTTT. As protein: CAWSPGQVNTEAFF. The full variable domain, in which reference TRBV30 and TRBJ1-1 provide the parts outside the CDR3, is SQTIHQWPATLVQPVGSPLSLECTVEGTSNPNLYWYRQAAGRGLQLLFYSVGIGQISSEVPQNLSASRPQDRQFILSSKKLLLSDSGFYLCAWSPGQVNTEAFFGQGTRLTVV.

The genes are TRBV4-2 and TRBJ2-5, with a tentative D call TRBD2 (6 bases). This CDR3 is built from 14 residues. From germline, CDR1 is LGHNA and CDR2 YNFKEQ. Trimming removed 1 base from V and 2 bases from J, with 8 bases in between. The CDR3 DNA reads as TGTGCCAGCAGCCAAGGGACTACGCAAGAGACCCAGTACTTC. Protein: CASSQGTTQETQYF.

CDR3 coding DNA: TGTGCCATCGGGGATGGGGTAGCGGGGGGCACCGCCTCCTACAATGAGCAGTTCTTC. This sequence encodes CAIGDGVAGGTASYNEQFF. The chain employs TRBV10-3 and TRBJ2-1; 10 bases fit TRBD2. The CDR3 runs 19 residues. The V gene end was trimmed by 8 bases and the J gene end by 0 bases; junction bases not matched to a gene: 16. Germline assignment: CDR1 ENHRY and CDR2 SYGVKD.

The V and J genes are TRBV28 and TRBJ1-1; 8 nucleotides agree with TRBD1. CDR1 is MDHEN, CDR2 SYDVKM, per germline. After removal of 2 bases from V and 6 bases from J, the junction contained 5 bases not matched to a gene. The CDR3 is 14 amino acids. CDR3 DNA sequence: TGTGCCAGCAGTTTAGGGGGACAGGTTCCTGAAGCTTTCTTT. This encodes CASSLGGQVPEAFF.